Presented here are 9 T cell receptor beta chains from one specimen sequenced in a study of OX40 agonist ivuxolimab in advanced cancers. Measured with immunoSEQ multiplex PCR; TCRdb has only the in-frame clones, and not every one. The repertoire holds under 20,000 clones, about 86% seen once, with under 0.75% in the top ten. Sequenced material: CD4+ or CD8+ T cells sorted from blood, taken in a trial of the OX40 agonist ivuxolimab. The receptors here all came from an adult with an advanced solid tumor such as melanoma, head and neck, liver or kidney cancer.

The J gene is TRBJ2-7, the V gene TRBV6-5; tentative D call: TRBD2 (6 bases). The length of the CDR3 is 15 residues. Per the germline V gene, CDR1 is MNHEY and CDR2 is SVGAGI. V was trimmed by 6 bases and J by 4 bases, leaving 19 bases between them. The CDR3 bases are TGTGCCAGCAGGGGGCTTTCGGGAGTTCGGTACGAGCAGTACTTC. It yields the protein CASRGLSGVRYEQYF.

V usage is TRBV9 and J usage is TRBJ1-4, with D possibly TRBD1 on 5 matching bases. This CDR3 has 15 residues. V was trimmed by 4 bases and J by 7 bases, leaving 17 bases between them. Germline V CDR1 and CDR2: SGDLS, YYNGEE. This chain's CDR3 is CASSRGGFGSEKLFF. CDR3 nucleotide sequence: TGTGCCAGCAGCAGGGGCGGGTTTGGGAGTGAAAAACTGTTTTTT.

V and J are TRBV19 and TRBJ2-7; no definite D call. Deletions cut 6 bases from V and 0 bases from J, with 9 bases between. The CDR3 runs to 13 residues. Germline V lookup: CDR1 LNHDA, CDR2 SQIVND (reference sequence). The CDR3 DNA reads as TGTGCCAGTAGCAATGATCTCTCCTACGAGCAGTACTTC. This codes for CASSNDLSYEQYF.

This clone came up a few times. The chain recombines TRBV5-6 with TRBJ1-2; D may be TRBD1 (5 bases). The V gene's germline CDR1 is SGHDT and CDR2 YYEEEE. V lost 2 bases to trimming and J lost 4 bases, with 9 bases between them. CDR3 length: 13 residues. The CDR3 DNA is TGTGCCAGCAGCTTTCAGGGTCGCTATGGCTACACCTTC. It yields the protein CASSFQGRYGYTF.

This chain uses TRBV5-1 with TRBJ1-1; 7 nucleotides align to TRBD1. Germline V lookup: CDR1 SGHRS, CDR2 YFSETQ. Trimming at V came to 5 bases and at J to 0 bases, leaving 4 bases not matched to a gene. The CDR3 length is 14 residues. The CDR3 nucleotides are TGCGCCAGCAGAAGGGACAGTATGAACACTGAAGCTTTCTTT. Protein sequence: CASRRDSMNTEAFF.

The rearrangement uses TRBV11-2 and TRBJ2-3; no clear D. CDR1 and CDR2 from the germline V gene are SGHAT and FQNNGV. V lost 4 bases to trimming and J lost 0 bases, with 2 bases between them. The CDR3 extends over 12 amino acids. The chain's CDR3 is CASSYSTDTQYF. In DNA form, the CDR3 reads TGTGCCAGCAGCTATAGCACAGATACGCAGTATTTT.

The rearrangement uses TRBV9 and TRBJ2-1, with D possibly matching TRBD1 (5 bases). The CDR3 extends over 13 amino acids. Germline-derived CDR1 and CDR2 are SGDLS and YYNGEE. V shed 4 bases and J shed 5 bases, with 10 bases lying between them. The CDR3 spells CASSSQGDNEQFF. As DNA, the CDR3 is TGTGCCAGCAGCAGCCAGGGTGACAATGAGCAGTTCTTC. Full variable domain (outside the CDR3, taken from reference TRBV9 and TRBJ2-1): DSGVTQTPKHLITATGQRVTLRCSPRSGDLSVYWYQQSLDQGLQFLIQYYNGEERAKGNILERFSAQQFPDLHSELNLSSLELGDSALYFCASSSQGDNEQFFGPGTRLTVL.

The CDR3 nucleotides read TGTGCCAGCAGTGACGGACCCTCACCCCTCCACTTT. Protein: CASSDGPSPLHF. This rearrangement joins TRBV6-5 to TRBJ1-6; D not certain. Germline lookup yields CDR1 MNHEY and CDR2 SVGAGI. V lost 5 bases to trimming and J lost 10 bases, with 9 bases between them. The CDR3 is made up of 12 amino acids.

The chain couples TRBV7-8 to TRBJ1-1; TRBD1 matches at 7 bases. V shed 4 bases and J 7 bases; nucleotides not matched to a gene: 9. Looked up from germline, CDR1 is SGHVS and CDR2 is FQNEAQ. The CDR3 covers 14 residues. The CDR3 reads CASSYKQGFSEAFF. CDR3 coding DNA: TGTGCCAGCAGCTACAAACAGGGGTTCAGTGAAGCTTTCTTT.